A selection of T cell receptor beta chains follows, all from one sample in a study of T cell responses to AZD1222 COVID-19 vaccine. Repertoires were generated with immunoSEQ multiplex PCR, while TCRdb's copy carries only in-frame clones and drops some. This table has tens of thousands of clones, 86% appearing once. The sequenced sample was peripheral blood, obtained on day 0 of AZD1222 vaccination. The receptors derive from an adult in good health. CDR3s include the opening cysteine and the closing phenylalanine or tryptophan. The D gene is left open where the match is weak. Clone size is stated in some rows and not others, as once, few, many or a class when expanded.

clone_size	v_call	j_call	cdr3_length	d_call	cdr3_aa	cdr3_nt
.	TRBV6-5	TRBJ2-5	16	.	CASSYSFRAVGETQYF	TGTGCCAGCAGTTACTCGTTCAGGGCGGTTGGAGAGACCCAGTACTTC
.	TRBV5-1	TRBJ1-5	15	TRBD1	CASSPQGYGNQPQHF	TGCGCCAGCAGTCCACAGGGGTACGGCAATCAGCCCCAGCATTTT
once	TRBV7-9	TRBJ2-3	16	TRBD2	CASSPGVAGVTDTQYF	TGTGCCAGCAGCCCCGGAGTAGCGGGGGTCACAGATACGCAGTATTTT
once	TRBV6-5	TRBJ2-1	15	.	CASRVTTGYYNEQFF	TGTGCCAGCAGGGTAACGACAGGATACTACAATGAGCAGTTCTTC
.	TRBV15	TRBJ2-3	16	.	CATSRDRGGLTDTQYF	TGTGCCACCAGCAGAGATCGAGGGGGATTGACGGATACGCAGTATTTT
.	TRBV6-5	TRBJ1-2	12	.	CASTTSSRGYTF	TGTGCCAGCACGACTTCCTCCCGGGGCTACACCTTC
.	TRBV2	TRBJ2-3	11	.	CASSEGGTQYF	TGTGCCAGCAGTGAAGGGGGTACGCAGTATTTT
.	TRBV19	TRBJ1-2	13	.	CASSIRGNYGYTF	TGTGCCAGTAGTATCAGGGGTAACTATGGCTACACCTTC
.	TRBV28	TRBJ2-1	17	TRBD2	CASSRFYSGSRYNEQFF	TGTGCCAGCAGCCGATTCTATAGCGGGAGTAGGTACAATGAGCAGTTCTTC
.	TRBV30	TRBJ2-5	11	.	CAWTGRETQYF	TGTGCCTGGACGGGCCGGGAGACCCAGTACTTC
.	TRBV7-9	TRBJ2-1	17	TRBD2	CASSLGLAGEYIHEQFF	TGTGCCAGCAGCTTAGGGCTAGCGGGAGAGTATATCCATGAGCAGTTCTTC
.	TRBV4-1	TRBJ2-7	15	.	CASSQGLTQGYEQYF	TGCGCCAGCAGCCAAGGTCTGACACAGGGTTACGAGCAGTACTTC
.	TRBV7-2	TRBJ2-7	14	.	CASHPRAGSGEQYF	TGTGCCAGCCACCCCCGTGCAGGGTCAGGCGAGCAGTACTTC
.	TRBV6-5	TRBJ2-3	15	TRBD1	CASTGQGARTDTQYF	TGTGCCAGCACCGGACAGGGGGCACGGACAGATACGCAGTATTTT
.	TRBV28	TRBJ2-2	19	TRBD2	CASSPWGLTSGRMAGELFF	TGTGCCAGCAGTCCTTGGGGACTCACTAGCGGGAGGATGGCCGGGGAGCTGTTTTTT
.	TRBV28	TRBJ2-3	13	TRBD2	CASSSGRGDTQYF	TGTGCCAGCAGTTCCGGGAGGGGAGATACGCAGTATTTT
.	TRBV7-9	TRBJ1-6	13	TRBD1	CASSPGQGTPLHF	TGTGCCAGCAGCCCCGGACAGGGGACACCCCTCCACTTT
.	TRBV6-6	TRBJ1-4	15	TRBD1	CASTRFGQGGEKLFF	TGTGCCAGCACCCGATTCGGACAGGGAGGGGAAAAACTGTTTTTT
.	TRBV5-4	TRBJ2-6	14	.	CASSTTSGANVLTF	TGTGCCAGCAGCACAACTTCAGGGGCCAACGTCCTGACTTTC
once	TRBV29-1	TRBJ1-2	11	.	CSVGQTDGYTF	TGCAGCGTCGGACAGACGGATGGCTACACCTTC
.	TRBV6-5	TRBJ1-2	12	.	CASSPRRGGYTF	TGTGCCAGCAGTCCCCGGCGTGGTGGCTACACCTTC
.	TRBV14	TRBJ1-5	14	.	CASSQVLRHQPQHF	TGTGCCAGCAGCCAAGTCCTACGGCATCAGCCCCAGCATTTT
.	TRBV9	TRBJ2-7	16	TRBD1	CASSVDVQGSSYEQYF	TGTGCCAGCAGCGTAGATGTACAGGGGAGCTCCTACGAGCAGTACTTC
.	TRBV18	TRBJ1-4	14	.	CASTLRLRGEKLFF	TGTGCCAGCACGCTGAGGCTCCGGGGAGAAAAACTGTTTTTT
.	TRBV7-9	TRBJ1-1	13	.	CASSLEGGLEAFF	TGTGCCAGCAGCTTAGAGGGGGGTCTTGAAGCTTTCTTT
.	TRBV7-8	TRBJ2-6	17	.	CASSFGARLSGANVLTF	TGTGCCAGCAGCTTTGGGGCCAGACTCTCTGGGGCCAACGTCCTGACTTTC
.	TRBV9	TRBJ1-4	17	.	CASSPEGSSATNEKLFF	TGTGCCAGCAGCCCAGAGGGCAGCTCAGCAACTAATGAAAAACTGTTTTTT
.	TRBV28	TRBJ2-3	15	TRBD2	CASSPLAGRGDTQYF	TGTGCCAGCAGTCCCTTAGCGGGGCGAGGAGATACGCAGTATTTT
.	TRBV7-9	TRBJ2-1	17	.	CASSLGAGLVSYNEQFF	TGTGCCAGCAGCTTAGGAGCTGGGCTGGTTTCCTACAATGAGCAGTTCTTC
.	TRBV10-3	TRBJ1-3	14	.	CAIKVDPSGNTIYF	TGTGCCATCAAAGTCGACCCCTCTGGAAACACCATATATTTT
.	TRBV4-1	TRBJ2-7	14	.	CASSQDQGMEEQYF	TGCGCCAGCAGCCAAGATCAAGGCATGGAAGAGCAGTACTTC
.	TRBV11-2	TRBJ2-1	15	TRBD2	CASSTTLGLAGIQFF	TGTGCCAGCAGCACGACCTTAGGACTAGCGGGAATACAGTTCTTC
.	TRBV29-1	TRBJ2-7	11	.	CSVASRYEQYF	TGCAGCGTTGCCTCCCGGTACGAGCAGTACTTC
.	TRBV9	TRBJ1-3	14	.	CASSGQISGNTIYF	TGTGCCAGCAGCGGTCAGATTTCTGGAAACACCATATATTTT
.	TRBV6-6	TRBJ1-6	14	.	CASMSIRVDFVLHF	TGTGCCAGCATGTCTATCAGGGTAGATTTCGTCCTCCACTTT
once	TRBV12-3/TRBV12-4	TRBJ1-2	12	.	CASTLGAAGYTF	TGTGCCAGCACCCTTGGGGCGGCTGGCTACACCTTC
.	TRBV7-8	TRBJ1-4	16	.	CASSPRVSGANEKLFF	TGTGCCAGCAGCCCACGTGTTAGCGGTGCTAATGAAAAACTGTTTTTT
.	TRBV6-2/TRBV6-3	TRBJ2-4	15	TRBD1	CASSRGTGVENIQYF	TGTGCCAGCAGCCGGGGAACAGGGGTCGAAAACATTCAGTACTTC
.	TRBV5-1	TRBJ1-5	15	.	CASSPQAGQNQPQHF	TGCGCCAGCAGCCCCCAAGCAGGGCAGAATCAGCCCCAGCATTTT
.	TRBV15	TRBJ1-1	14	TRBD1	CATSRDPLTGKAFF	TGTGCCACCAGCAGAGATCCATTGACAGGGAAAGCTTTCTTT